This T cell receptor beta chain was identified in a study of shared clonotypes between healthy human individuals. Study results and limitations: In several donors, around 5% of naive CD4 clonotypes appeared in common. An effect of sequencing depth on clonotype sharing among donors was expected.

This CDR3 region has 15 residues. Germline V CDR1 and CDR2: GTSNPN, SVGIG (reference sequence). With 1 base clipped from V and 9 bases from J, the junction kept 8 bases outside the gene matches. As concerns this clone: The antigen remains unidentified.

CD8 cells regarded as naive lacked CD45RO, were positively chosen for CCR7, and omitted terminally differentiated effector memory CD45RA+ cells. The donor population consisted of healthy HIV-negative adults with no recent acute infections or vaccinations. Data came from immunoSEQ multiplex PCR; TCRdb stores just in-frame clones and leaves some out. The sample consists of some 2.1 million clones, over 85% of them appearing once. The source material was naive CD8+ T cells sorted from blood. The TCR comes from a man younger than 35 in good health. The gene calls are TRBV30 and TRBJ2-1, with 11 bases that match TRBD2. The CDR3 here is CAWSDDSGRDVEQFF. In DNA form, the CDR3 reads TGTGCCTGGAGTGATGATAGCGGGAGGGACGTTGAGCAGTTCTTC. Looking up the rest from reference TRBV30 and TRBJ2-1 gives the full variable domain: SQTIHQWPATLVQPVGSPLSLECTVEGTSNPNLYWYRQAAGRGLQLLFYSVGIGQISSEVPQNLSASRPQDRQFILSSKKLLLSDSGFYLCAWSDDSGRDVEQFFGPGTRLTVL.